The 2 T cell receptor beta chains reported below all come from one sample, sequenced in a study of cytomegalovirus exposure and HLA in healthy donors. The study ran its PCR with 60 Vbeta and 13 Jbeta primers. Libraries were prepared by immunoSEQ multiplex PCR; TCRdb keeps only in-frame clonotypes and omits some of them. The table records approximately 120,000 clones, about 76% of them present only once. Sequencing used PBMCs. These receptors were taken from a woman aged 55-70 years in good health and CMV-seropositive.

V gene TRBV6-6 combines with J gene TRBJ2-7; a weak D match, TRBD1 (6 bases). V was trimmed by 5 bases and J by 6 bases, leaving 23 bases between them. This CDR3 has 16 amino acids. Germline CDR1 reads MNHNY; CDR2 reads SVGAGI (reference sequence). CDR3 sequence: CASSARGQSATGEQYF. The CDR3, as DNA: TGTGCCAGCAGTGCCCGGGGACAAAGCGCTACAGGCGAGCAGTACTTC.

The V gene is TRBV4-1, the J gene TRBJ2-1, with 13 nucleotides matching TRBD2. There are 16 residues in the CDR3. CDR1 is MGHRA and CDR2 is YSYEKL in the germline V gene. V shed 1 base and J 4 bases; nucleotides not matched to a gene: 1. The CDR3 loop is CASSQVLAGGYNEQFF. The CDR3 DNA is TGCGCCAGCAGCCAAGTACTAGCGGGAGGGTACAATGAGCAGTTCTTC.